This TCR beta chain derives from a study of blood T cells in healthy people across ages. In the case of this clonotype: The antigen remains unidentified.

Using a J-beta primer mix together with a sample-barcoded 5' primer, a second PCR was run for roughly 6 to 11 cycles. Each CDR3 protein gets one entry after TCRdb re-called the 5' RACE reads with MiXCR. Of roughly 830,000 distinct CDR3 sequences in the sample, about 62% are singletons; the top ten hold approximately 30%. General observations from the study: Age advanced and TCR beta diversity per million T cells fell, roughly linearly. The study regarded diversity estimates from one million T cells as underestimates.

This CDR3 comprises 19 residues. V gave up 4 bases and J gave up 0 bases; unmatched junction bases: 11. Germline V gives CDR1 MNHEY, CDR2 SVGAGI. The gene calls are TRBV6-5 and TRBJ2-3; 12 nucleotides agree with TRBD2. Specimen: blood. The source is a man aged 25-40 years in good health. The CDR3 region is CASSSLNLAGGPSTDTQYF. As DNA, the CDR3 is TGTGCCAGCAGTTCCCTTAATCTAGCGGGGGGGCCAAGCACAGATACGCAGTATTTT.